These 4 T cell receptor beta chains share one sample of origin, sequenced in a study of blood T cell repertoires in COVID-19. Using immunoSEQ multiplex PCR, the repertoire was profiled, and TCRdb retains in-frame clones only, with some absent. The sample records 200,000 to 300,000 clones, 70% to 90% being singletons. The specimen sequenced was PBMCs or T cells enriched from blood (not recorded which). The receptors originated from a woman aged 40 to 50 with acute COVID-19.

This clone was counted once. This chain links TRBV7-8 with TRBJ1-5; 9 positions agree with TRBD1. CDR1 is SGHVS, CDR2 FQNEAQ, per germline. The CDR3 runs 14 residues. Trimming cost V 5 bases and J 5 bases; bases outside gene matches: 4. In DNA, the CDR3 is TGTGCCAGCAGCACAGACAGGGGGGATCAGCCCCAGCATTTT. This encodes CASSTDRGDQPQHF.

The V and J genes are TRBV6-2 or TRBV6-3 and TRBJ2-3; 7 nucleotides align to TRBD2. V shed 10 bases, J shed 6 bases, and the junction held 16 bases outside the gene matches. Per the germline V gene, CDR1 is MNHEY and CDR2 is SVGEGT. This CDR3 is 15 amino acids long. CDR3 nucleotide sequence: TGTGCCACCACCCCTCTCGTGGGGGGGGGTGATACGCAGTATTTT. It specifies CATTPLVGGGDTQYF.

V and J are TRBV9 and TRBJ1-1; D is undetermined. Trimming stripped 1 base from V and 0 bases from J, with 10 bases between. The CDR3 spans 15 residues. The germline V gene has CDR1 SGDLS and CDR2 YYNGEE. The CDR3 region has the DNA TGTGCCAGCAGCGTACCGGGAGTCATGAACACTGAAGCTTTCTTT. This translates into CASSVPGVMNTEAFF.

This chain connects TRBV3-1 (or the pseudogene TRBV3-2) to TRBJ1-1; the D gene is possibly TRBD1 (6 bases). Germline V CDR1 and CDR2: LGHDT, YNNKEL (reference sequence). Trimming left V 3 bases short and J 2 bases short, with 10 bases between. CDR3 length: 14 amino acids. The CDR3 nucleotides are TGTGCCAGCAGCCAGTACAGGGCCAACACTGAAGCTTTCTTT. Translated, it gives CASSQYRANTEAFF.